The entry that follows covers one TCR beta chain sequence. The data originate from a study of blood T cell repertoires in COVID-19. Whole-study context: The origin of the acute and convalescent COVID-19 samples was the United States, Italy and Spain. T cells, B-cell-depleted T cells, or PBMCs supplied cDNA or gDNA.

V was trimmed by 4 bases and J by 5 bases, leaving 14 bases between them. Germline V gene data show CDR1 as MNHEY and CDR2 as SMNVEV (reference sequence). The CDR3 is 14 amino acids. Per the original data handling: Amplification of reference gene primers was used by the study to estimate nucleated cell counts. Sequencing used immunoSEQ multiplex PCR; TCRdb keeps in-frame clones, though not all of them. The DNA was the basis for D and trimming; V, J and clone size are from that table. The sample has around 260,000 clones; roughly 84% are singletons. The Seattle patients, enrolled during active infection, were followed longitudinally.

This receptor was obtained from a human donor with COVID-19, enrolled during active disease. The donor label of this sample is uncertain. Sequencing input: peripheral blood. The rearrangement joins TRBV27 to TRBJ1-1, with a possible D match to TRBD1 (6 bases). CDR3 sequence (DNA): TGTGCCAGCAGTTGGGCCGACAGGCGGACTGAAGCTTTCTTT. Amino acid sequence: CASSWADRRTEAFF.